These 2 T cell receptor beta chains originate from one sample sequenced in a study of metastatic and nonmetastatic thyroid tumors. TCRdb re-processed the PCR reads through MiXCR. This sample carries 80,000 to 85,000 clones, around 12% of them seen once, and the ten largest clones take more than 7%. Every patient underwent thyroid surgery untreated. Sequenced: tumor tissue. Receptors were obtained from a female donor with papillary thyroid cancer or a benign thyroid nodule (not recorded which). Some clones in this sample may be carry-over from other donors' samples.

The table lists this clone with a few counts. This sequence may be a read error, since a much larger clone differs from it by one base. Other DNA sequences from this sample encode an identical CDR3 as well. The chain is built from TRBV19 and TRBJ2-5, with 7 bases lining up with TRBD1. This CDR3 has 15 amino acids. The V segment lost 3 bases and the J segment 1 base; nucleotides outside the gene matches: 5. CDR1 and CDR2 (germline): LNHDA, SQIVND (reference sequence). CDR3 in amino acids: CASSIGRGSQETQYF. For the CDR3, the DNA is TGTGCCAGTAGTATTGGCAGGGGGAGCCAAGAGACCCAGTACTTC.

This clone has just a few counts. A much larger clone lies a single base off, so this may be a read error. Given the absence of the conserved phenylalanine or tryptophan at the CDR3 end, a read error is likely. The chain couples TRBV20-1 to TRBJ1-4; D not certain. The CDR3 consists of 15 residues. CDR1 DFQATT and CDR2 SNEGSKA come from the germline V gene (reference sequence). The germline V and J ends were trimmed by 5 bases and 6 bases, with 19 bases remaining between them. CDR3 sequence (DNA): TGCAGTGCTGCAGGAGACACAACTCCTGATGAAAAACTGTTTCTT. This translates into CSAAGDTTPDEKLFL.